The clone carrying this T cell receptor beta chain was seen more than once but under ten times. The antigen remains undetermined. The data were obtained in a study of naive and memory T cell subsets. Four subsets defined by CD45RA and CD27 were sorted after CD3, CD4, CD8 and live/dead staining. Two oligonucleotides, mixed equimolar, formed the beta constant-region primer covering TRBC1 and TRBC2. The ligated cDNA underwent four PCR rounds using SP2 and nested alpha and beta constant-region primers. Ligation attached a single-stranded oligonucleotide with a 12-nucleotide UMI and the SP2 primer to the cDNA 3' end. TCRdb redid the calling of the UMI-ligation and nested PCR reads with MiXCR, one entry per CDR3 protein. Among approximately 16,000 distinct CDR3 sequences listed, 8.7% were seen once. V was pared by 5 bases and J by 4 bases, with 4 bases between. This CDR3 is 11 amino acids long. Per the germline V gene, CDR1 is MNHEY and CDR2 is SMNVEV (reference sequence).

Study findings and constraints: In CD4 and CD8 cells, diversity dropped from naive through EMRA. Naive and memory subsets had different power law exponents for TCR abundance.

The source of this sequence is a human donor in good health. Sequenced material: central memory CD8+ T cells from blood. The chain recombines TRBV27 with TRBJ2-3; no firm D call. The CDR3, as DNA: TGTGCCAGCAGTAGCCCAGATACGCAGTATTTT. It is translated as CASSSPDTQYF.